Shown below are 12 T cell receptor beta chains from a single sample sequenced in a study of control samples from healthy donors and cancer patients. The repertoire was sequenced with immunoSEQ multiplex PCR; TCRdb's copy has only in-frame clones and lacks some. The sample consists of 170,000 or so clones, more than 85% of them appearing once. Input material: blood. Source of these receptors: a woman in her forties in good health.

This rearrangement joins TRBV6-2 or TRBV6-3 to TRBJ1-1; D gene uncertain. From germline, CDR1 is MNHEY and CDR2 SVGEGT. The CDR3 consists of 11 residues. Deletions cut 2 bases from V and 8 bases from J, with 6 bases between. CDR3 protein: CASSYRTEAFF. CDR3 sequence (DNA): TGTGCCAGCAGTTACAGGACCGAAGCTTTCTTT.

The genes are TRBV6-2 or TRBV6-3 and TRBJ2-6; 9 positions agree with TRBD2. The trim removed 5 bases at V and 4 bases at J, leaving 15 bases unmatched. The germline V gene has CDR1 MNHEY and CDR2 SVGEGT. The CDR3 contains 19 residues. The CDR3 bases are TGTGCCAGCAGTCACCTACCCCTCGCGGGGGGGCTAGGGGCCAACGTCCTGACTTTC. The encoded protein is CASSHLPLAGGLGANVLTF.

The CDR3 DNA follows: TGTGCCAGCAGCTCTACAGGGGCCTCTGGAAACACCATATATTTT. Translating it yields CASSSTGASGNTIYF. The chain has TRBV13 and TRBJ1-3; 7 nucleotides agree with TRBD1. Germline V gene lookup returns CDR1 PRHDT and CDR2 FYEKMQ (reference sequence). The CDR3 is made up of 15 amino acids. Trimming at V came to 4 bases and at J to 0 bases, leaving 3 bases not matched to a gene.

The gene calls are TRBV9 and TRBJ2-5; 10 bases map to TRBD2. Germline V CDR1 and CDR2: SGDLS, YYNGEE. This CDR3 contains 14 residues. V was pared by 0 bases and J by 9 bases, with 5 bases of the junction left unmatched. The CDR3 protein is CASSVASGGAAQYF. The CDR3 nucleotides read TGTGCCAGCAGCGTAGCGAGCGGGGGGGCGGCCCAGTACTTC.

This chain links TRBV15 with TRBJ1-1; D possibly corresponds to TRBD1 (6 bases). V was pared by 3 bases and J by 1 base, with 9 bases between. The CDR3 has 14 amino acids. Germline V gene data show CDR1 as LNHNV and CDR2 as YYDKDF (reference sequence). The CDR3 is CATSRDSENTEAFF. CDR3 in DNA: TGTGCCACCAGCAGGGACAGCGAGAACACTGAAGCTTTCTTT.

The CDR3 loop reads CASRAGGEGYTF. The CDR3 bases are TGTGCCAGCAGGGCAGGGGGAGAGGGCTACACCTTC. The chain combines TRBV12-3 or TRBV12-4 with TRBJ1-2; 7 bases match TRBD1. CDR3 length equals 12 residues. Trimming took 6 bases from V and 8 from J; bases not matched to a gene: 6.

The rearrangement joins TRBV14 to TRBJ1-4; no clear D gene. Germline CDR1 reads SGHDN; CDR2 reads FVKESK. CDR3 length: 12 amino acids. V shed 1 base and J shed 5 bases, with 2 bases lying between them. The CDR3 loop reads CASSQGNEKLFF. The DNA of the CDR3 is TGTGCCAGCAGCCAAGGCAATGAAAAACTGTTTTTT. The complete variable domain, with remaining parts taken from reference TRBV14 and TRBJ1-4, reads EAGVTQFPSHSVIEKGQTVTLRCDPISGHDNLYWYRRVMGKEIKFLLHFVKESKQDESGMPNNRFLAERTGGTYSTLKVQPAELEDSGVYFCASSQGNEKLFFGSGTQLSVL.

The rearrangement uses TRBV6-5 and TRBJ2-5, with TRBD2 matching 11 bases. The CDR3 consists of 16 residues. CDR1 is MNHEY and CDR2 is SVGAGI in the germline V gene. The J segment lost 5 bases and the V segment lost 1 base, leaving 6 bases of the junction unmatched. CDR3 nucleotides: TGTGCCAGCAGTTACTTGGTAGCGGGGGGGCCGGAGACCCAGTACTTC. Translation gives CASSYLVAGGPETQYF.

The rearrangement joins TRBV19 to TRBJ1-2; no clear D gene. With 6 bases removed from V and 6 bases from J, the gap between germline ends came to 14 bases. The CDR3 runs to 13 residues. Germline lookup yields CDR1 LNHDA and CDR2 SQIVND (reference sequence). The CDR3 loop reads CASRTLGSDGYTF. CDR3 in DNA: TGTGCCAGTAGGACGTTGGGGAGTGATGGCTACACCTTC.

V usage is TRBV5-1 and J usage is TRBJ2-1; D is undetermined. Trimming took 0 bases from V and 0 from J, leaving 7 bases between them. Germline CDR1 and CDR2: SGHRS and YFSETQ. The CDR3 sequence is 15 residues long. The CDR3: CASSLAVSSYNEQFF. Here the CDR3 DNA reads TGCGCCAGCAGCTTGGCCGTAAGCTCCTACAATGAGCAGTTCTTC.

The gene calls are TRBV5-4 and TRBJ1-6, with D possibly being TRBD1 (5 bases). The CDR3 length is 15 residues. Germline V gives CDR1 SGHNT, CDR2 YYREEE (reference sequence). V was trimmed by 0 bases and J by 9 bases, leaving 13 bases between them. The CDR3 sequence is CASSLASGVSSPLHF. The CDR3 region has the DNA TGTGCCAGCAGCTTGGCCTCGGGGGTATCTTCACCCCTCCACTTT.

The rearrangement uses TRBV6-5 and TRBJ1-2, with D maybe TRBD1 (5 bases). The germline V gene has CDR1 MNHEY and CDR2 SVGAGI. Trimming removed 3 bases from V and 7 bases from J, with 12 bases in between. This CDR3 spans 13 amino acids. The chain's CDR3 is CASSYGTMSGYTF. The CDR3 bases are TGTGCCAGCAGTTATGGGACTATGAGTGGCTACACCTTC.